This T cell receptor (beta chain) was recovered during a study of cytomegalovirus exposure and HLA in healthy donors. Findings and caveats of the study: Reported findings show TCR beta sequences accurately forecast HLA-A and HLA-B alleles in most subjects. Overall, about 160 TCR beta chains were annotated as cytomegalovirus-associated. Using a false discovery rate of 0.05, a later analysis showed that about 16,000 TCR beta sequences were associated with HLA alleles. A later analysis linked a missense variant in DCLRE1C to the trimming of TCR beta V and J genes.

From germline, CDR1 is SGHRS and CDR2 YFSETQ. This CDR3 has 15 residues. V lost 7 bases, J lost 7 bases, and 20 bases lay in between. With regard to this clone: Antigen unknown.

Both 60 Vbeta primers and 13 Jbeta primers went into the PCR. This table comes from immunoSEQ multiplex PCR, and its TCRdb copy is limited to in-frame clones, with some not included. The table has some 88,000 clones, approximately 57% seen once. The sequencing input was PBMCs. This chain uses TRBV5-1 with TRBJ1-4, with D possibly TRBD1 on 5 matching bases. The clonotype was recovered from a woman aged 30 to 39 in good health and CMV-seronegative. The CDR3, as DNA: TGCGCCAGCGGAAACACAGGAGAATTCTTTGAAAAACTGTTTTTT. Its protein product is CASGNTGEFFEKLFF.